This entry concerns a single T cell receptor (beta chain). This record belongs to a study of cytomegalovirus exposure and HLA in healthy donors. The PCR made use of 60 Vbeta and 13 Jbeta primers. The assay was immunoSEQ multiplex PCR, and TCRdb's table has in-frame clones only and misses some. Of 90,000 or so clones in the sample, about 80% were seen once. The germline gives CDR1 MGHRA, CDR2 YSYEKL. The CDR3 is 16 residues long. Trimming shortened V by 0 bases and J by 7 bases, and 17 bases separated the two germline ends. The material sequenced was PBMCs. This clonotype was obtained from a man between 45 and 60 years old in good health and CMV-seropositive. The rearrangement links TRBV4-1 to TRBJ2-3; D may be TRBD1 (7 bases). The CDR3: CASSQESSGGGNTQYF. The DNA of the CDR3 is TGCGCCAGCAGCCAAGAATCATCCGGAGGGGGCAATACGCAGTATTTT.